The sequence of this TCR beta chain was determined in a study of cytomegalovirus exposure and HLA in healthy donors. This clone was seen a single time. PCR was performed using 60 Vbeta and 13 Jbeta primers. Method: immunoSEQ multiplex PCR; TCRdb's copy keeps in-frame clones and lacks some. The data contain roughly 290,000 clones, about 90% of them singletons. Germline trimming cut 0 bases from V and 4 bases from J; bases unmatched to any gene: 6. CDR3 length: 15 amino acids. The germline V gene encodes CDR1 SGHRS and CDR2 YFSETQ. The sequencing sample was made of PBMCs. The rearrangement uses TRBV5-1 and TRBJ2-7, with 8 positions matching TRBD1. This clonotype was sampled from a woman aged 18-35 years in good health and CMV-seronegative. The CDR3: CASSLEDRVRYEQYF. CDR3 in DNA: TGCGCCAGCAGCTTGGAGGACAGGGTAAGGTACGAGCAGTACTTC.